Shown below are 25 T cell receptor beta chains from a single sample sequenced in a study of PD-L1 blockade in urothelial cancer. This table comes from immunoSEQ multiplex PCR, and its TCRdb copy is limited to in-frame clones, with some not included. The profile shows tens of thousands of clones, 80% to 90% of them singletons. Sample: PBMCs, taken around atezolizumab (anti-PD-L1) treatment. These receptors were collected from a man aged 60-69 years with urothelial cancer.

The chain is built from TRBV28 and TRBJ1-5, with D tentatively TRBD1 (5 bases). V was cut by 3 bases and J by 0 bases, with 9 bases left in between. The germline CDR1 and CDR2 sequences are MDHEN and SYDVKM. There are 15 residues in the CDR3. CDR3 coding DNA: TGTGCCAGCAGTTTCAGGGTCAATAGCAATCAGCCCCAGCATTTT. Its translation: CASSFRVNSNQPQHF.

A word on this clone: One junction end disagrees with the germline gene, perhaps due to a read error. The rearrangement uses TRBV6-5 and TRBJ2-7; 10 bases line up with TRBD1. The CDR3 runs to 16 residues. The germline V gene has CDR1 MNHEY and CDR2 SVGAGI. The CDR3 sequence: CASRYPRQGALGEQYF. CDR3 nucleotides: TGTGCCAGCCGTTACCCAAGACAGGGGGCCTTGGGCGAGCAGTACTTC.

The genes are TRBV6-4 and TRBJ2-3, with 8 bases identical to TRBD1. Germline V gene sequence: CDR1 MRHNA, CDR2 SNTAGT. The CDR3 runs to 15 residues. Trimming took 5 bases from V and 2 from J; bases not matched to a gene: 6. The CDR3 DNA sequence: TGTGCCAGCAGTCCCAGGGGGCTTATCACAGATACGCAGTATTTT. Amino acids: CASSPRGLITDTQYF.

The chain uses TRBV18 and TRBJ1-1; 10 bases map to TRBD1. Germline loops: CDR1 KGHSH, CDR2 LQKENI. The V segment lost 5 bases and the J segment 4 bases; nucleotides outside the gene matches: 13. CDR3 length: 17 residues. The CDR3 bases are TGTGCCAGCTCAACACTACGGGACAGGGGACAGGGCACTGAAGCTTTCTTT. It codes for CASSTLRDRGQGTEAFF.

Comment on this clone: At one end, the junction sequence differs from germline, possibly due to a read error. The chain carries TRBV7-2 and TRBJ2-7, with TRBD1 identical over 7 bases. The V gene's germline CDR1 is SGHTA and CDR2 FQGNSA. The CDR3 is 14 residues long. The chain's CDR3 is CASSVPGQFHERYF. DNA of the CDR3: TGTGCCAGCAGCGTACCGGGACAGTTCCACGAGCGGTACTTC.

CDR3 loop: CASRRTGENYGYTF. The CDR3, as DNA: TGTGCCAGCAGGAGAACAGGGGAGAACTATGGCTACACCTTC. The chain links TRBV28 to TRBJ1-2, with 7 bases lining up with TRBD1. CDR3 length: 14 amino acids. V lost 6 bases and J lost 2; bases outside the gene matches: 6. Per germline, CDR1 MDHEN and CDR2 SYDVKM.

The CDR3 loop is CASSPAGWPDSYNEQFF. The CDR3 region has the DNA TGTGCCAGCAGCCCCGCAGGATGGCCGGACTCCTACAATGAGCAGTTCTTC. The chain links TRBV13 to TRBJ2-1; no firm D call. Trimming took off 5 bases at V and 0 bases at J, with 17 bases between the two ends. Germline V gives CDR1 PRHDT, CDR2 FYEKMQ (reference sequence). This CDR3 has 17 amino acids.

This clone was picked up a small number of times. The chain employs TRBV7-9 and TRBJ1-2; D remains ambiguous. CDR1 and CDR2 (germline): SEHNR, FQNEAQ (reference sequence). The germline V and J ends were trimmed by 5 bases and 7 bases, with 11 bases remaining between them. The CDR3 is made up of 12 amino acids. The CDR3 DNA reads as TGTGCCAGCAGCGAAATTCGGGGTGGCTACACCTTC. This codes for CASSEIRGGYTF.

The chain uses TRBV7-2 and TRBJ1-1; D gene unclear. This CDR3 comprises 12 residues. Between the trimmed V and J ends, which lost 1 base and 6 bases, there was a span of 6 bases. Germline V gene data show CDR1 as SGHTA and CDR2 as FQGNSA. The CDR3 bases are TGTGCCAGCAGCTTAGATCTCTCTGAAGCTTTCTTT. Its protein product is CASSLDLSEAFF. Filled out from reference TRBV7-2 and TRBJ1-1, the complete variable domain reads GAGVSQSPSNKVTEKGKDVELRCDPISGHTALYWYRQSLGQGLEFLIYFQGNSAPDKSGLPSDRFSAERTGGSVSTLTIQRTQQEDSAVYLCASSLDLSEAFFGQGTRLTVV.

V and J are TRBV19 and TRBJ1-5; D possibly corresponds to TRBD1 (5 bases). Trimming pared 1 base from V and 3 bases from J, leaving 10 bases between. This CDR3 has 15 residues. Germline V gene lookup returns CDR1 LNHDA and CDR2 SQIVND (reference sequence). The CDR3 spells CASSIVRQYNQPQHF. The DNA of the CDR3 is TGTGCCAGTAGTATAGTTCGACAGTACAATCAGCCCCAGCATTTT. Full variable domain (missing parts from reference TRBV19 and TRBJ1-5): DGGITQSPKYLFRKEGQNVTLSCEQNLNHDAMYWYRQDPGQGLRLIYYSQIVNDFQKGDIAEGYSVSREKKESFPLTVTSAQKNPTAFYLCASSIVRQYNQPQHFGDGTRLSIL.

This clone was seen just once. The gene calls are TRBV5-1 and TRBJ2-5; 7 nucleotides line up with TRBD1. V lost 0 bases and J lost 5; bases outside the gene matches: 7. Germline values: CDR1 SGHRS, CDR2 YFSETQ. This CDR3 has 15 amino acids. The CDR3 protein is CASSLDRGSWETQYF. The DNA for the CDR3 is TGCGCCAGCAGCTTGGACAGGGGTAGTTGGGAGACCCAGTACTTC.

The gene calls are TRBV6-6 and TRBJ1-3; D not resolved. V lost 4 bases, J lost 2 bases, and 9 bases lay in between. Germline CDR1 MNHNY, CDR2 SVGAGI (reference sequence). CDR3 size: 14 residues. CDR3 amino acids: CASSSGQAGNTIYF. The CDR3 DNA is TGTGCCAGCAGTTCTGGCCAGGCTGGAAACACCATATATTTT.

CDR3 coding DNA: TGTGCCAGCAGCCAGGCCGGGACAGGGGGCAGAACGCAGTACTTC. It specifies CASSQAGTGGRTQYF. V gene TRBV14 combines with J gene TRBJ2-7; TRBD1 matches at 12 bases. Germline V lookup: CDR1 SGHDN, CDR2 FVKESK. J gave up 9 bases and V 3 bases, and 9 bases lay outside the gene matches. The CDR3 runs to 15 residues.

The J gene is TRBJ2-2, the V gene TRBV6-5; D may be TRBD2 (6 bases). V was clipped by 6 bases and J by 1 base, with 12 bases between them. CDR3 size: 15 residues. The V gene's germline CDR1 is MNHEY and CDR2 SVGAGI. The DNA of the CDR3 is TGTGCCAGCAGCCCCGGGACTGAGAACACCGGGGAGCTGTTTTTT. Its translation is CASSPGTENTGELFF.

The chain employs TRBV9 and TRBJ2-3; 10 nucleotides agree with TRBD2. The germline V gene has CDR1 SGDLS and CDR2 YYNGEE. Trimming cost V 3 bases and J 0 bases; bases outside gene matches: 7. CDR3 length: 17 amino acids. The CDR3 region has the DNA TGTGCCAGCAGCGAGCGGCCAGCGGGAGGGAGCACAGATACGCAGTATTTT. It codes for CASSERPAGGSTDTQYF.

The rearrangement uses TRBV29-1 and TRBJ1-1, with no clear D. V was shortened by 3 bases and J by 2 bases, with 10 bases between the two germline ends. The CDR3 covers 13 residues. Germline values: CDR1 SQVTM, CDR2 ANQGSEA. CDR3 protein: CSVDWTGNTEAFF. Written as DNA, the CDR3 is TGCAGCGTTGATTGGACGGGAAACACTGAAGCTTTCTTT. Filled out from reference TRBV29-1 and TRBJ1-1, the complete variable domain reads SAVISQKPSRDICQRGTSLTIQCQVDSQVTMMFWYRQQPGQSLTLIATANQGSEATYESGFVIDKFPISRPNLTFSTLTVSNMSPEDSSIYLCSVDWTGNTEAFFGQGTRLTVV.

The chain combines TRBV5-4 with TRBJ2-7; 16 nucleotides line up with TRBD2. The CDR3 is made up of 18 amino acids. V shed 4 bases, J shed 1 base, and the junction held 8 bases outside the gene matches. CDR1 and CDR2 (germline): SGHNT, YYREEE (reference sequence). Written as DNA, the CDR3 is TGTGCCAGCAGCGGGGGACTAGCGGGAGGGCCTTGGTCCTACGAGCAGTACTTC. This encodes CASSGGLAGGPWSYEQYF.

This clone was counted only a few times. The chain recombines TRBV5-1 with TRBJ1-2, with a possible D match to TRBD1 (6 bases). V was cut by 9 bases and J by 7 bases, with 28 bases left in between. The CDR3 length is 16 residues. The V gene's germline CDR1 is SGHRS and CDR2 YFSETQ. CDR3 in amino acids: CATRVGPTQGEGGYTF. The CDR3 bases are TGCGCCACCCGAGTCGGGCCGACACAGGGAGAGGGTGGCTACACCTTC.

This chain links TRBV28 with TRBJ2-1, with TRBD2 matching 12 bases. V was clipped by 4 bases and J by 6 bases; unmatched bases: 7. CDR3 size: 16 residues. Germline V gene sequence: CDR1 MDHEN, CDR2 SYDVKM. DNA for the CDR3: TGTGCCAGCAGTTCCATGACTAGCGGGAGAGGCAATGAGCAGTTCTTC. Its protein product is CASSSMTSGRGNEQFF.

The table lists this clone with a count of one. The J gene is TRBJ2-5, the V gene TRBV11-2, with TRBD2 identical over 8 bases. The CDR3 extends over 16 amino acids. Germline V CDR1 and CDR2: SGHAT, FQNNGV. V lost 1 base, J lost 1 base, and 5 bases stayed unmatched. The CDR3 here is CASSLAGGPPQETQYF. CDR3 nucleotides: TGTGCCAGCAGCTTAGCGGGGGGGCCCCCCCAAGAGACCCAGTACTTC. Together with reference TRBV11-2 and TRBJ2-5, the CDR3 gives the full variable domain: EAGVAQSPRYKIIEKRQSVAFWCNPISGHATLYWYQQILGQGPKLLIQFQNNGVVDDSQLPKDRFSAERLKGVDSTLKIQPAKLEDSAVYLCASSLAGGPPQETQYFGPGTRLLVL.

Written as DNA, the CDR3 is TGCGCCAGCAGCCAAGGTTACACTAGGAGGCTCCCCGATACGCAGTATTTT. It specifies CASSQGYTRRLPDTQYF. The V and J genes are TRBV4-1 and TRBJ2-3; perhaps TRBD2 as D (5 bases). The CDR3 has 17 amino acids. CDR1 and CDR2 from the germline V gene are MGHRA and YSYEKL. With 1 base removed from V and 6 bases from J, the gap between germline ends came to 20 bases.

The V call is TRBV5-1, the J call TRBJ2-7; 9 nucleotides match TRBD1. The ends lost 4 bases at V and 0 bases at J; junction bases unmatched: 11. The germline gives CDR1 SGHRS, CDR2 YFSETQ. This CDR3 spans 17 amino acids. The DNA of the CDR3 is TGCGCCAGCAGCCCCAAGCCTCCGGGACAGGGCTCCTACGAGCAGTACTTC. It specifies CASSPKPPGQGSYEQYF.

The V and J genes are TRBV6-6 and TRBJ1-6; D not resolved. There are 16 residues in the CDR3. Germline CDR1 reads MNHNY; CDR2 reads SVGAGI (reference sequence). Trimming removed 5 bases at V and 4 bases at J, with 15 bases between. The CDR3 nucleotides are TGTGCCAGCAGTCGTTCGTCCCCTAGTTATAATTCACCCCTCCACTTT. Protein: CASSRSSPSYNSPLHF.

The rearrangement joins TRBV2 to TRBJ2-7; D may be TRBD1 (6 bases). This CDR3 spans 12 amino acids. Germline V gives CDR1 SNHLY, CDR2 FYNNEI. Trimming removed 7 bases from V and 6 bases from J, with 13 bases in between. CDR3 coding DNA: TGTGCCAGCAACCTCAGGGGCGGCGAGCAGTACTTC. Translation: CASNLRGGEQYF.

The rearrangement uses TRBV5-1 and TRBJ1-2; a weak D match, TRBD1 (6 bases). The CDR3 has 13 residues. Looked up from germline, CDR1 is SGHRS and CDR2 is YFSETQ. Trimming pared 4 bases from V and 6 bases from J, leaving 13 bases between. The CDR3 sequence is CASSPDRSDGYTF. Here the CDR3 DNA reads TGCGCCAGCAGCCCGGACAGAAGTGATGGCTACACCTTC.